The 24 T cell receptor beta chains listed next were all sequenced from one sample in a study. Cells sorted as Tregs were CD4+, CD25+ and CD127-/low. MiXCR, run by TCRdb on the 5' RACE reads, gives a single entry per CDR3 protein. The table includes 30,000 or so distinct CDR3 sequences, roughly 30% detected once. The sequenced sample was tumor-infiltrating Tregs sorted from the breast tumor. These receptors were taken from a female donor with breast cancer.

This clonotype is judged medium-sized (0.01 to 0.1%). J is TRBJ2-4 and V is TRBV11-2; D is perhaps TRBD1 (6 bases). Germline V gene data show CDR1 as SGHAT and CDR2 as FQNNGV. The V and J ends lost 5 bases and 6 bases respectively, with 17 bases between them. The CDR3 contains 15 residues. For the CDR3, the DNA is TGTGCCAGCAGCCCTACACAGGGTCCCCTAAACATTCAGTACTTC. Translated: CASSPTQGPLNIQYF. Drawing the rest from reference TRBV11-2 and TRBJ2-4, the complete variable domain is EAGVAQSPRYKIIEKRQSVAFWCNPISGHATLYWYQQILGQGPKLLIQFQNNGVVDDSQLPKDRFSAERLKGVDSTLKIQPAKLEDSAVYLCASSPTQGPLNIQYFGAGTRLSVL.

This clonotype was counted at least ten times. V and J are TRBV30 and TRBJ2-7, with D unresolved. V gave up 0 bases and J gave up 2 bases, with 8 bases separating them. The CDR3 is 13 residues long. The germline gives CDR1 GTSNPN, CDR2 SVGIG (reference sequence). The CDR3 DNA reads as TGTGCCTGGAGTGTTGGGGAACCCTACGAGCAGTACTTC. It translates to CAWSVGEPYEQYF.

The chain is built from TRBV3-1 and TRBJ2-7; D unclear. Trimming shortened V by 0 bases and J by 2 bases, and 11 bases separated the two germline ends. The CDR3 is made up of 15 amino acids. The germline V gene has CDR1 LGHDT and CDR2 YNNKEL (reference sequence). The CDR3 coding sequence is TGTGCCAGCAGCCAAGAAATCACAGCAACCTACGAGCAGTACTTC. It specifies CASSQEITATYEQYF.

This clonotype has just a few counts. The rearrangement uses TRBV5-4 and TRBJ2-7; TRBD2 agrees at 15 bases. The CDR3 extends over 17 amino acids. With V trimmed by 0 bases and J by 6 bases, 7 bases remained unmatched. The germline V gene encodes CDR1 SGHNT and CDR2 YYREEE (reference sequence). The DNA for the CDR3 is TGTGCCAGCAGCTTGGGGAGGACTAGCGGGAGGGTGCCCGAGCAGTACTTC. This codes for CASSLGRTSGRVPEQYF.

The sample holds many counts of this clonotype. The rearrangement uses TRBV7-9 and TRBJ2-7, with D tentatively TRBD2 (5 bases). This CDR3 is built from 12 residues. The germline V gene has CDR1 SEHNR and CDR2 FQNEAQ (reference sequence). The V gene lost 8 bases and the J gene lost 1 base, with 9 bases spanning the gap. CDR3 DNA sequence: TGTGCCAGCGGTAGAGGGTCCTACGAGCAGTACTTC. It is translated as CASGRGSYEQYF.

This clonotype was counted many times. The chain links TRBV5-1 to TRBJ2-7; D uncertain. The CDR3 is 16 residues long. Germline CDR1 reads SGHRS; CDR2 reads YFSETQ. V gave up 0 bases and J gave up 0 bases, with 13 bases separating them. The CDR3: CASSLERTRSSYEQYF. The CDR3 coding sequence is TGCGCCAGCAGCTTGGAAAGGACCCGCAGCTCCTACGAGCAGTACTTC.

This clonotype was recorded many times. The CDR3 DNA follows: TGTGCCAGCAGGGGGGAACAGGGCAGCTATGGCTACACCTTC. Its protein is CASRGEQGSYGYTF. The chain recombines TRBV6-6 with TRBJ1-2; D is perhaps TRBD1 (6 bases). Trimming stripped 6 bases from V and 4 bases from J, with 15 bases between. Germline CDR1 MNHNY, CDR2 SVGAGI (reference sequence). The length of the CDR3 is 14 residues.

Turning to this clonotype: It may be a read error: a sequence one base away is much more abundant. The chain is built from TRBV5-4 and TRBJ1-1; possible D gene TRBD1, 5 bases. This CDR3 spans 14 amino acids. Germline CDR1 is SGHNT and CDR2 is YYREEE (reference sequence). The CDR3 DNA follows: TGTGCCAGCAGCTTGGGCCGACAGAGCACTAAAGCTTTCTTT. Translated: CASSLGRQSTKAFF.

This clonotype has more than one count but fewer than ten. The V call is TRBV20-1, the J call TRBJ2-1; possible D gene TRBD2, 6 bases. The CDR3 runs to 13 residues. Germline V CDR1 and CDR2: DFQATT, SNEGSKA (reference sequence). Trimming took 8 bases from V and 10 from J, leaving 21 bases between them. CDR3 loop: CSPSPGSAGEQFF. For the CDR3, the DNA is TGCAGTCCGAGTCCTGGCTCGGCGGGAGAGCAGTTCTTC.

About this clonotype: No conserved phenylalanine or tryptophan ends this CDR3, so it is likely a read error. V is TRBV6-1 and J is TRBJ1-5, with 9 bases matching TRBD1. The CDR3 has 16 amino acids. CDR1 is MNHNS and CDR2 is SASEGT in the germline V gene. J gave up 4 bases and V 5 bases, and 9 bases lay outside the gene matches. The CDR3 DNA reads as TGTGCCAGCAGTACCGGGACAGGGTCTGCTAATCAGCCCCAGCATCTT. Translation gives CASSTGTGSANQPQHL.

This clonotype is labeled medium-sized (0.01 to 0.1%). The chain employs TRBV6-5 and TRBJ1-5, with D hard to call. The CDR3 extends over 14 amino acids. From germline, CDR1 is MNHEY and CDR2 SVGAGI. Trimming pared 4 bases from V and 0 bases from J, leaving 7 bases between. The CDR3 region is CASSSTNSNQPQHF. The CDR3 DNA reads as TGTGCCAGCAGTTCAACAAATAGCAATCAGCCCCAGCATTTT.

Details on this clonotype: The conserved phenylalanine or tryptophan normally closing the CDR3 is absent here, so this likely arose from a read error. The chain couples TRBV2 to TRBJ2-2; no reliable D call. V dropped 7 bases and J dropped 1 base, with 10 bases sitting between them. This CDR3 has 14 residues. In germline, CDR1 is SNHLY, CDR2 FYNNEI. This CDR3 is CASNWQLNTGELFL. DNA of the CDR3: TGTGCCAGCAACTGGCAGCTGAACACCGGGGAGCTGTTTCTT.

The CDR3 protein is CATSGGQGTYNEQFF. CDR3 DNA sequence: TGTGCCACCAGTGGGGGTCAGGGAACCTACAATGAGCAGTTCTTC. The chain uses TRBV24-1 and TRBJ2-1; a weak D match, TRBD1 (5 bases). The germline gives CDR1 KGHDR, CDR2 SFDVKD. The CDR3 sequence is 15 residues long. V lost 5 bases and J 2 bases, leaving 12 bases between the germline ends.

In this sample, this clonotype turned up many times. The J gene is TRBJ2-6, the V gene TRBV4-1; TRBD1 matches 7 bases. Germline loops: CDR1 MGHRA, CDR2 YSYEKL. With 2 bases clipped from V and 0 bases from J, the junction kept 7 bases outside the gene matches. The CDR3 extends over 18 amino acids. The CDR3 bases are TGCGCCAGCAGCCAACCGACAGGGAAAGCCTCTGGGGCCAACGTCCTGACTTTC. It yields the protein CASSQPTGKASGANVLTF.

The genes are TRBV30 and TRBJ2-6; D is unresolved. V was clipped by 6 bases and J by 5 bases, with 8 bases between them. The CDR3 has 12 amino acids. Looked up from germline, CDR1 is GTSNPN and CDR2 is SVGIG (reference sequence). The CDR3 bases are TGTGCCTGCGGTCTTTGGGCCAACGTCCTGACTTTC. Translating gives CACGLWANVLTF.

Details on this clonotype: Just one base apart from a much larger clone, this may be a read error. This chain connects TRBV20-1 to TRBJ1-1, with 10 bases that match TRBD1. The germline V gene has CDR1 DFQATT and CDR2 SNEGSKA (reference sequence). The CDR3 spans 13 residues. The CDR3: CGARTGGNTEAFF. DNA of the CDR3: TGCGGTGCCCGGACAGGGGGGAACACTGAAGCTTTCTTT.

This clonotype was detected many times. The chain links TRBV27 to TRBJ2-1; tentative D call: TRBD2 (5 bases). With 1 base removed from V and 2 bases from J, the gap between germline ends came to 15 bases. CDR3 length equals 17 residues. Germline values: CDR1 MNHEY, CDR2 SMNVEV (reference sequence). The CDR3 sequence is CASSLFAGAPTYNEQFF. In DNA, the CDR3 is TGTGCCAGCAGTTTATTCGCGGGTGCCCCAACCTACAATGAGCAGTTCTTC.

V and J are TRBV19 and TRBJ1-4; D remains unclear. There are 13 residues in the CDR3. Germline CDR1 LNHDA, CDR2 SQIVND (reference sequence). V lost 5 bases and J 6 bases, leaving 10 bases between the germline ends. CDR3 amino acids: CASSPGLHEKLFF. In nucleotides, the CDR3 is TGTGCCAGTAGTCCCGGACTCCATGAAAAACTGTTTTTT.

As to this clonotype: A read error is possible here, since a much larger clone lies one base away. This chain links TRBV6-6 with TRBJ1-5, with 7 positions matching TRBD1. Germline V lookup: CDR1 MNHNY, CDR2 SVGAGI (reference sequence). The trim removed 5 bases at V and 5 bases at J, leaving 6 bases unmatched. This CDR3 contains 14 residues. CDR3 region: CASSEQGSYQPQHF. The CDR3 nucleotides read TGTGCCAGCAGTGAACAGGGGAGCTATCAGCCCCAGCATTTT.

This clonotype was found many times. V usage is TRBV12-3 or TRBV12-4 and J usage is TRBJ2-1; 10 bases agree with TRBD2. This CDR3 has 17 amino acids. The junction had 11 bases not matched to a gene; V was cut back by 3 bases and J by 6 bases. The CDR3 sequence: CASSLRPSGRAVNEQFF. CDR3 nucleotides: TGTGCCAGCAGTTTGCGTCCGAGCGGGAGGGCCGTCAATGAGCAGTTCTTC.

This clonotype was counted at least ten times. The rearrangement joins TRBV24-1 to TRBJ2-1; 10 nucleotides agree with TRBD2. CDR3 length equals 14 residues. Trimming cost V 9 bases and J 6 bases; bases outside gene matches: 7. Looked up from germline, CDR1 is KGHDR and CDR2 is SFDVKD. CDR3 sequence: CATRSSGSTNEQFF. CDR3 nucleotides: TGTGCCACCCGATCTAGCGGGAGCACCAATGAGCAGTTCTTC.

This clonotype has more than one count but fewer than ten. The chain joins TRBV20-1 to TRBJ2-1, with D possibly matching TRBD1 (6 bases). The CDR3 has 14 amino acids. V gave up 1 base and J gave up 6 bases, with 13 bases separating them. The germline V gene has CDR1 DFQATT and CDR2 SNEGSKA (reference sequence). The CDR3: CSARGGLSLNEQFF. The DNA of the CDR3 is TGCAGTGCTAGAGGGGGGCTGAGCCTCAATGAGCAGTTCTTC.

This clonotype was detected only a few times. This CDR3 is CSARDPDRGTGELFF. CDR3 coding DNA: TGCAGTGCTAGAGATCCGGACAGGGGTACCGGGGAGCTGTTTTTT. The genes are TRBV20-1 and TRBJ2-2; 9 nucleotides agree with TRBD1. CDR1 is DFQATT, CDR2 SNEGSKA, per germline (reference sequence). The V gene end was trimmed by 0 bases and the J gene end by 5 bases; junction bases not matched to a gene: 4. This CDR3 region has 15 residues.

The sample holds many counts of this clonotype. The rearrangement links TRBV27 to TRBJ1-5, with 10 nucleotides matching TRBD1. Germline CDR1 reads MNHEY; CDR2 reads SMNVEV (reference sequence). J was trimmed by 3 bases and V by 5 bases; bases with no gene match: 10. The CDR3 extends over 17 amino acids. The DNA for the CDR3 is TGTGCCAGCAGTCCTACTCTGACAGGGGGCGTCAATCAGCCCCAGCATTTT. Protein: CASSPTLTGGVNQPQHF.